The source of this T cell receptor beta chain is a study of T cells after yellow fever vaccination. There are 14 residues in the CDR3. V was trimmed by 5 bases and J by 5 bases, leaving 15 bases between them. Findings and caveats of the study: The CD4 and CD8 compartments had a small share of their clonotypes in common. Most primary-vaccination clones reappeared after the booster (about 97% CD4, 75% to 90% CD8).

A word on this clonotype: Its antigen is unidentified.

Using its own MiXCR run on the 5' RACE reads, TCRdb lists one record per CDR3 protein. The profile shows 400,000 or so distinct CDR3 sequences, roughly a sixth of them singletons. This TCR was recovered from a young man who received the YFV17D yellow fever vaccine. The specimen comprised PBMCs, sampled before the yellow fever booster vaccination. The chain uses TRBV12-3 or TRBV12-4 and TRBJ1-1, with D perhaps matching TRBD1 (5 bases). The CDR3 DNA sequence: TGTGCCAGCAGTAAAGGGGCAGGATCAACTGAAGCTTTCTTT. Translated, it gives CASSKGAGSTEAFF.